Listed below are T cell receptor beta chains from one sample, sequenced in a study of CXCR3-negative and CXCR3-positive naive CD8 T cells. TCRdb reprocessed the 5' RACE reads, with one entry per CDR3 protein and no DNA. Here the sample table reports tens of thousands of distinct CDR3 sequences. The sequenced sample was naive CXCR3- CD8+ T cells from blood. Receptor source: a human donor in good health. Some clones in this sample may be carry-over from other donors' samples. The CDR3 runs from the conserved cysteine through the conserved F or W. Fields, in order: J gene, V gene, CDR3 protein.

TRBJ1-5	TRBV23-1	CASSQGGGLSGQPQHF
TRBJ1-1	TRBV20-1	CSASGPGGEPHEAFF
TRBJ2-1	TRBV7-9	CASSLGLAGADYNEQFF
TRBJ1-2	TRBV6-5	CASSPGQEFNGYTF
TRBJ2-5	TRBV7-3	CASSLGGQGLGETQYF
TRBJ2-2	TRBV7-9	CATGMGVTGGELFF
TRBJ2-5	TRBV7-2	CASSLASFLRVSWETQYF
TRBJ1-1	TRBV7-9	CASIDGLVYTEAFF
TRBJ2-2	TRBV25-1	CASSEVEESGELFF
TRBJ2-1	TRBV7-6	CASSLEGGHSYNEQFF
TRBJ2-1	TRBV7-9	CASSYPVAVEGRNEQFF
TRBJ2-5	TRBV7-9	CASLMGSGETQYF
TRBJ2-1	TRBV5-1	CASSLDSGGAGEQFF
TRBJ2-1	TRBV7-9	CASSRPRAGGPSYNEQFF
TRBJ2-2	TRBV28	CASSLTGGFGELFF
TRBJ2-7	TRBV27	CASSPGTGINEQYF
TRBJ2-4	TRBV7-2	CASSRQPKYIQYF
TRBJ2-7	TRBV29-1	CSVALDTDYEQYF
TRBJ2-7	TRBV7-9	CASSSEQGYEQYF
TRBJ1-1	TRBV27	CASSSASEAFF
TRBJ2-3	TRBV15	CATSRDGGANTQYF
TRBJ2-7	TRBV9	CASSPQGRQFTYEQYF
TRBJ2-1	TRBV5-1	CASSLEGGGDLEQFF
TRBJ2-3	TRBV28	CASSLFASRTDTQYF
TRBJ2-5	TRBV14	CASSQDVGPPQETQYF
TRBJ2-1	TRBV9	CASSASGGNEQFF
TRBJ2-7	TRBV20-1	CSAPGTRGSYEQYF
TRBJ2-7	TRBV6-6	CASSYSGTGGYEQYF
TRBJ1-2	TRBV6-6	CASSLNLGTGDGYTF
TRBJ2-7	TRBV12-3/TRBV12-4	CASSPNYEQYF
TRBJ2-7	TRBV5-5	CASSLVQGQSYEQYF
TRBJ2-5	TRBV4-2	CASSHAAETGGETQYF
TRBJ1-5	TRBV28	CASWGAASQPQHF
TRBJ2-7	TRBV4-3	CASSQWHGTDDSYEQYF
TRBJ2-7	TRBV15	CATSRDSGTYEQYF
TRBJ2-2	TRBV7-9	CASSRKNTGELFF
TRBJ2-7	TRBV2	CASSEAPGGFSYEQYF
TRBJ1-5	TRBV6-2/TRBV6-3	CASRWDSNQPQHF
TRBJ2-2	TRBV5-1	CASSWTGTGELFF
TRBJ1-1	TRBV9	CASSVGSDSEAFF
TRBJ2-7	TRBV19	CASSISLTGSYEQYF
TRBJ2-3	TRBV2	CATTSGRGDTQYF
TRBJ1-2	TRBV13	CASSLRLAGDWDGYTF
TRBJ1-1	TRBV28	CASSLLGDTEAFF
TRBJ1-2	TRBV12-3/TRBV12-4	CASSRDRGMNYGYTF
TRBJ2-7	TRBV28	CASSLVGSYEQYF
TRBJ2-2	TRBV25-1	CASSPGWTGELFF
TRBJ2-7	TRBV28	CASSPPTGQGYSEQYF
TRBJ2-1	TRBV28	CASRPGQGRLNNEQFF